This T cell receptor (beta chain) was sequenced in a study of T cell repertoires in cytomegalovirus infection. Study-level information: Evidence of both CMV infection and a matching HLA type came from public TCR beta signatures.

One entry per CDR3 protein results from TCRdb running MiXCR on the reads. This sample has approximately 70,000 distinct CDR3 sequences, with more than 20% found just once. Trimming shortened V by 4 bases and J by 4 bases, and 16 bases separated the two germline ends. The CDR3 runs to 15 residues. This clonotype has more than one count but fewer than ten. What it binds is not known. Study results and caveats: What dominated the ex vivo response were HLA-C-restricted CMV-specific TCR beta clonotypes.

This receptor was taken from a human donor in good health (CMV status not recorded). Some clones in this sample may be carry-over from other donors' samples. The sample taken for sequencing was PBMCs, sequenced either directly or after in vitro stimulation (not recorded which). V usage is TRBV12-3 or TRBV12-4 and J usage is TRBJ2-5; TRBD2 might be the D (6 bases). The CDR3 protein is CASSSTGAGGETQYF. In DNA form, the CDR3 reads TGTGCCAGCAGTTCAACGGGAGCTGGTGGAGAGACCCAGTACTTC.